Listed here are 27 T cell receptor beta chains from one sample, sequenced in a study of neurological immune-mediated disorders. Specified time point: longitudinal time-point 3. TCRdb re-called the 5' RACE reads with MiXCR, one entry per CDR3 protein. The sample shows 84,000 or so distinct CDR3 sequences, 4.3% of them seen only once. Sequenced sample: PBMCs. The receptors stem from a woman aged 55-69 years with multiple sclerosis.

Many counts were recorded for this clonotype. V is TRBV6-5 and J is TRBJ1-3, with 7 nucleotides matching TRBD1. Trimming removed 6 bases from V and 4 bases from J; junction bases left unmatched: 9. The CDR3 extends over 15 amino acids. CDR1 MNHEY and CDR2 SVGAGI come from the germline V gene. DNA for the CDR3: TGTGCCAGCAGAAAGACAGGGATGGTAGGAAACACCATATATTTT. Translating gives CASRKTGMVGNTIYF.

Many counts were recorded for this clonotype. The junction differs from germline at one of its ends, possibly a read error. The V and J genes are TRBV2 and TRBJ2-5, with TRBD2 identical over 7 bases. Germline CDR1 reads SNHLY; CDR2 reads FYNNEI. The CDR3 runs to 13 residues. The DNA of the CDR3 is TGTGCCAGCAGTCAAGCGGGGAAAGAGACCCAGTACTTC. Translating it yields CASSQAGKETQYF. Full variable domain (outside the CDR3, taken from reference TRBV2 and TRBJ2-5): EPEVTQTPSHQVTQMGQEVILRCVPISNHLYFYWYRQILGQKVEFLVSFYNNEISEKSEIFDDQFSVERPDGSNFTLKIRSTKLEDSAMYFCASSQAGKETQYFGPGTRLLVL.

Ten or more counts support this clonotype. This sequence joins TRBV7-2 and TRBJ2-1; no definite D call. This CDR3 is built from 12 residues. Germline V lookup: CDR1 SGHTA, CDR2 FQGNSA. V was shortened by 2 bases and J by 4 bases, with 3 bases between the two germline ends. DNA for the CDR3: TGTGCCAGCAGCTTAACTTACAATGAGCAGTTCTTC. Residues: CASSLTYNEQFF.

This clonotype was counted many times. The CDR3 is CASRKQGALYQPQHF. DNA of the CDR3: TGTGCCAGCAGAAAACAGGGGGCACTTTATCAGCCCCAGCATTTT. The chain couples TRBV2 to TRBJ1-5; TRBD1 matches 9 bases. The CDR3 has 15 amino acids. The germline gives CDR1 SNHLY, CDR2 FYNNEI. V shed 6 bases, J shed 5 bases, and the junction held 8 bases outside the gene matches.

A note on this clonotype: A much larger clone sits a single nucleotide away, making a read error possible. The V call is TRBV11-2, the J call TRBJ1-2; the D gene is possibly TRBD1 (5 bases). This CDR3 has 13 residues. Trimming took off 0 bases at V and 7 bases at J, with 9 bases between the two ends. CDR1 is SGHAT, CDR2 FQNNGV, per germline. CDR3 region: CASSLEGTSGYTF. The CDR3 DNA reads TGTGCCAGCAGCTTAGAAGGGACTTCTGGCTACACCTTC.

This clonotype was detected many times. The chain combines TRBV15 with TRBJ2-3, with 9 bases matching TRBD2. Unmatched junction bases numbered 7, after V lost 4 bases and J lost 2 bases. CDR1 and CDR2 (germline): LNHNV, YYDKDF (reference sequence). The CDR3 loop spans 16 amino acids. CDR3: CATSTIAGAYTDTQYF. CDR3 nucleotide sequence: TGTGCCACCAGCACAATAGCGGGGGCTTACACAGATACGCAGTATTTT.

This clonotype has ten or more counts. This chain links TRBV6-5 with TRBJ2-2; tentatively, D is TRBD2 (7 bases). Between the trimmed V and J ends, which lost 6 bases and 7 bases, there was a span of 18 bases. CDR1 MNHEY and CDR2 SVGAGI come from the germline V gene. This CDR3 is built from 15 residues. CDR3 in DNA: TGTGCCAGCAGCCCCCCGGGGGGCTGGGGCGGGGAGCTGTTTTTT. Translation gives CASSPPGGWGGELFF.

In this sample, this clonotype turned up many times. As DNA, the CDR3 is TGCGCCAGCAGCCGCTCTCGGGGGACGGGCACTGAAGCTTTCTTT. It specifies CASSRSRGTGTEAFF. The V call is TRBV5-1, the J call TRBJ1-1; a possible D gene is TRBD1 (5 bases). The CDR3 consists of 15 residues. V lost 4 bases and J lost 4, with 17 bases in between. Looked up from germline, CDR1 is SGHRS and CDR2 is YFSETQ.

Ten or more counts support this clonotype. This chain connects TRBV5-1 to TRBJ2-2; no reliable D call. The V gene lost 3 bases and the J gene lost 5 bases, with 8 bases spanning the gap. Germline values: CDR1 SGHRS, CDR2 YFSETQ. The CDR3 consists of 13 residues. The CDR3 nucleotides read TGCGCCAGCAGCTCTACGTGGACCGGGGAGCTGTTTTTT. It translates to CASSSTWTGELFF.

The table lists this clonotype with many counts. This chain links TRBV7-8 with TRBJ2-1, with a weak D call TRBD2 (6 bases). The length of the CDR3 is 15 residues. V was cut by 0 bases and J by 9 bases, with 15 bases left in between. The germline CDR1 and CDR2 sequences are SGHVS and FQNEAQ. The CDR3 loop is CASSLAWPAGGEQFF. The CDR3 region has the DNA TGTGCCAGCAGCTTAGCGTGGCCAGCGGGCGGTGAGCAGTTCTTC.

This clonotype was detected ten times or more. The chain has TRBV29-1 and TRBJ2-7; D unresolved. The CDR3 consists of 14 residues. Trimming shortened V by 0 bases and J by 0 bases, and 9 bases separated the two germline ends. Germline loops: CDR1 SQVTM, CDR2 ANQGSEA. CDR3 region: CSVEDQACSYEQYF. Written as DNA, the CDR3 is TGCAGCGTTGAAGATCAGGCATGCTCCTACGAGCAGTACTTC.

This clonotype was seen many times. The J gene is TRBJ2-6, the V gene TRBV19, with TRBD1 identical over 8 bases. The V and J ends lost 2 bases and 4 bases, in that order; junction bases with no gene match: 4. Germline CDR1 and CDR2: LNHDA and SQIVND (reference sequence). The CDR3 covers 16 residues. The CDR3 loop reads CASSIWQGAGANVLTF. The CDR3 DNA sequence: TGTGCCAGTAGTATATGGCAGGGGGCCGGGGCCAACGTCCTGACTTTC.

This clonotype has ten or more counts. This chain joins TRBV19 and TRBJ1-1; unclear D gene. Germline CDR1 is LNHDA and CDR2 is SQIVND (reference sequence). The CDR3 is 12 amino acids. V was shortened by 3 bases and J by 5 bases, with 7 bases between the two germline ends. CDR3 in amino acids: CASSIGRTEAFF. DNA of the CDR3: TGTGCCAGTAGTATTGGTAGGACTGAAGCTTTCTTT.

In this sample, this clonotype turned up many times. The rearrangement links TRBV6-1 to TRBJ1-1; D gene ambiguous. Germline CDR1 reads MNHNS; CDR2 reads SASEGT. V lost 4 bases, J lost 0 bases, and 6 bases lay in between. This CDR3 is built from 13 residues. CDR3 sequence (DNA): TGTGCCAGCAGTGTAAAGTTGAACACTGAAGCTTTCTTT. It codes for CASSVKLNTEAFF.

This clonotype came up many times. This chain links TRBV9 with TRBJ2-3, with D possibly being TRBD2 (6 bases). The CDR3 is made up of 16 amino acids. Per the germline V gene, CDR1 is SGDLS and CDR2 is YYNGEE. Trimming removed 4 bases from V and 0 bases from J, with 15 bases in between. CDR3 protein: CASSYYRDSSTDTQYF. CDR3 nucleotides: TGTGCCAGCAGCTACTACCGGGACTCAAGCACAGATACGCAGTATTTT.

This clonotype has at least ten counts. This chain joins TRBV6-5 and TRBJ1-5, with 8 bases that match TRBD1. J lost 7 bases, V lost 5 bases, and 7 bases had no gene match. The CDR3 contains 14 residues. From germline, CDR1 is MNHEY and CDR2 SVGAGI. In nucleotides, the CDR3 is TGTGCCAGCAGTCCGTCAGGGGGCCGGCAGCCCCAGCATTTT. Residues: CASSPSGGRQPQHF.

This clonotype was seen ten or more times. V usage is TRBV7-6 and J usage is TRBJ2-7; D is perhaps TRBD1 (6 bases). V was pared by 1 base and J by 6 bases, with 16 bases between. The CDR3 length is 15 residues. Germline V gene data show CDR1 as SGHVS and CDR2 as FNYEAQ. The CDR3 DNA reads TGTGCCAGCAGCTTAGGACTGGGGGCCCTTTTCGAGCAGTACTTC. The encoded protein is CASSLGLGALFEQYF.

The sample holds many counts of this clonotype. The V call is TRBV20-1, the J call TRBJ2-3; D unclear. V lost 1 base, J lost 0 bases, and 11 bases lay in between. The V gene's germline CDR1 is DFQATT and CDR2 SNEGSKA (reference sequence). The CDR3 loop spans 15 amino acids. CDR3: CSARGSRSSTDTQYF. CDR3 DNA sequence: TGCAGTGCTAGAGGTAGTCGGTCTAGCACAGATACGCAGTATTTT.

This clonotype appeared many times. The chain carries TRBV3-1 and TRBJ1-1; 7 positions agree with TRBD1. The germline V gene encodes CDR1 LGHDT and CDR2 YNNKEL (reference sequence). V shed 0 bases, J shed 8 bases, and the junction held 3 bases outside the gene matches. The CDR3 is 13 amino acids. The CDR3 DNA reads as TGTGCCAGCAGCCAAGAGGTAGGGGGCGAAGCTTTCTTT. It specifies CASSQEVGGEAFF.

The sample holds many counts of this clonotype. V gene TRBV12-3 or TRBV12-4 combines with J gene TRBJ1-2, with 9 nucleotides matching TRBD1. With 5 bases clipped from V and 4 bases from J, the junction kept 5 bases outside the gene matches. This CDR3 has 14 amino acids. The CDR3 protein is CASSPGQGIYGYTF. Here the CDR3 DNA reads TGTGCCAGCAGTCCGGGACAGGGTATCTATGGCTACACCTTC.

This clonotype was seen repeatedly, ten times or more. The chain links TRBV12-3 or TRBV12-4 to TRBJ2-7; D is possibly TRBD1 (6 bases). V gave up 3 bases and J gave up 3 bases, with 12 bases separating them. The CDR3 contains 14 residues. CDR3 in amino acids: CASSFPPGDYEQYF. DNA for the CDR3: TGTGCCAGCAGTTTCCCCCCAGGGGACTACGAGCAGTACTTC.

This clonotype was observed many times. This chain uses TRBV29-1 with TRBJ1-1; TRBD1 is a possible D gene (6 bases). CDR1 is SQVTM and CDR2 is ANQGSEA in the germline V gene. V lost 5 bases, J lost 1 base, and 14 bases lay in between. The CDR3 extends over 14 amino acids. CDR3 in DNA: TGCAGCGTTACCCTGGGGGGGCAGAACACTGAAGCTTTCTTT. Translation: CSVTLGGQNTEAFF. The full variable domain, completed using reference TRBV29-1 and TRBJ1-1, is SAVISQKPSRDICQRGTSLTIQCQVDSQVTMMFWYRQQPGQSLTLIATANQGSEATYESGFVIDKFPISRPNLTFSTLTVSNMSPEDSSIYLCSVTLGGQNTEAFFGQGTRLTVV.

This clonotype has at least ten counts. This chain connects TRBV5-1 to TRBJ2-7; 7 bases are a match to TRBD1. Per the germline V gene, CDR1 is SGHRS and CDR2 is YFSETQ. The CDR3 has 14 amino acids. V was pared by 0 bases and J by 7 bases, with 7 bases of the junction left unmatched. The CDR3 protein is CASSLDRGLWEQYF. The CDR3 bases are TGCGCCAGCAGCTTGGACAGGGGTTTATGGGAGCAGTACTTC.

The table lists this clonotype with many counts. The rearrangement links TRBV3-1 to TRBJ2-5, with D tentatively TRBD1 (6 bases). CDR3 size: 16 residues. Germline CDR1 is LGHDT and CDR2 is YNNKEL (reference sequence). V was trimmed by 2 bases and J by 9 bases, leaving 22 bases between them. In DNA form, the CDR3 reads TGTGCCAGCAGCCAATGGACAGCGAACCCGCGGTCGGCCCAGTACTTC. This codes for CASSQWTANPRSAQYF.

CDR3 in amino acids: CASRLTTGTPIEAFF. The CDR3 coding sequence is TGTGCCAGTAGACTTACCACCGGGACACCGATTGAAGCTTTCTTT. The chain carries TRBV9 and TRBJ1-1; the D gene is possibly TRBD1 (6 bases). Trimming pared 8 bases from V and 7 bases from J, leaving 24 bases between. The CDR3 extends over 15 amino acids. Germline V gene data show CDR1 as SGDLS and CDR2 as YYNGEE.

This clonotype was recorded at least ten times. The chain couples TRBV5-6 to TRBJ2-7; D possibly corresponds to TRBD1 (5 bases). V lost 0 bases to trimming and J lost 2 bases, with 12 bases between them. Germline V gene lookup returns CDR1 SGHDT and CDR2 YYEEEE. The CDR3 runs to 15 residues. The CDR3 sequence is CASSLVGRAAYEQYF. The CDR3 coding sequence is TGTGCCAGCAGCTTGGTGGGCAGGGCGGCCTACGAGCAGTACTTC.

This clonotype has at least ten counts. The J gene is TRBJ1-6, the V gene TRBV29-1; a possible D gene is TRBD1 (5 bases). The ends were cut back, 5 bases at V and 17 bases at J, with 13 bases in the middle. The CDR3 loop spans 10 amino acids. Looked up from germline, CDR1 is SQVTM and CDR2 is ANQGSEA. In DNA form, the CDR3 reads TGCAGCGTTTGGGACGGTTCGATCCACTTT. This gives the protein CSVWDGSIHF. Filled out from reference TRBV29-1 and TRBJ1-6, the complete variable domain reads SAVISQKPSRDICQRGTSLTIQCQVDSQVTMMFWYRQQPGQSLTLIATANQGSEATYESGFVIDKFPISRPNLTFSTLTVSNMSPEDSSIYLCSVWDGSIHFGNGTRLTVT.